This TCR beta chain emerged from a study of blood T cell repertoires in COVID-19. As for the study in general: Some COVID-19 samples were acute and others convalescent; all came from the United States, Italy and Spain. The analysed material was cDNA or gDNA that came from T cells, B-cell-depleted T cells, or PBMCs.

Per the original data handling: Researchers report that nucleated cell counts were estimated from reference gene primer amplification. Sequenced by immunoSEQ multiplex PCR; TCRdb stores in-frame clones only, minus some. The D gene and trimming were derived from the DNA, and the V and J assignments and clone size from that table. The data hold some 200,000 clones, with 70% to 90% observed a single time. The germline gives CDR1 KGHDR, CDR2 SFDVKD. The trim removed 4 bases at V and 8 bases at J, leaving 7 bases unmatched. The CDR3 contains 14 residues. The sample consisted of peripheral blood. The rearrangement links TRBV24-1 to TRBJ1-2; the match to TRBD1 covers 9 bases. This TCR derives from a woman between 40 and 55 years old with acute or convalescent COVID-19. The CDR3 here is CATSDEQGARGYTF. The CDR3 DNA reads TGTGCCACCAGTGACGAACAGGGGGCGCGAGGCTACACCTTC.